These 6 T cell receptor beta chains were all obtained from the same sample, sequenced in a study of CD8+CD57+ T cells in acquired aplastic anemia (dated by TCRdb to the late 2010s). The patients picked for sequencing were ones in whom flow cytometry had shown an expansion of CD8+CD57+ cells. The run used an Illumina HiSeq 2000. TCR beta VDJ combination and CDR3 sequence profiling used genomic DNA as the template. The raw public data were reprocessed by TCRdb itself: fastp quality trimming at Q25, MiXCR clonotype calling, in-frame beta chains only. Rows are combined by CDR3 protein, so each entry shows the most common genes and DNA. In all, the sample holds around 500,000 distinct CDR3 sequences, and around 32% of those were seen once. In total, the top ten clones hold 0.82% of the sample. The sample taken for sequencing was sorted CD4+, CD8+, or CD8+CD57+ T cells (not recorded which) from PBMCs. These receptors were obtained from a human donor with aplastic anemia.

This CDR3 reads CASSVSGQGDLGTEAFF. The CDR3 region has the DNA TGTGCCAGCAGTGTCTCGGGACAGGGGGATTTAGGCACTGAAGCTTTCTTT. The chain joins TRBV2 to TRBJ1-1; 11 bases align to TRBD1. The CDR3 has 17 residues. Looked up from germline, CDR1 is SNHLY and CDR2 is FYNNEI. J was trimmed by 4 bases and V by 4 bases; bases with no gene match: 11.

Note on this clonotype: A much larger clone differs by one base, so this may be a read error. V gene TRBV2 combines with J gene TRBJ2-1; D possibly corresponds to TRBD2 (6 bases). The CDR3 consists of 14 residues. Germline V lookup: CDR1 SNHLY, CDR2 FYNNEI. The CDR3 loop is CAGRSGTYGNEQFF. DNA for the CDR3: TGTGCCGGCAGGTCCGGGACTTACGGAAATGAGCAGTTCTTC.

The table lists this clonotype with many counts. The chain uses TRBV20-1 and TRBJ1-6, with D unclear. Germline V gene data show CDR1 as DFQATT and CDR2 as SNEGSKA (reference sequence). The CDR3 has 12 amino acids. Trimming took off 3 bases at V and 12 bases at J, with 12 bases between the two ends. The CDR3 bases are TGCAGTGCTAGTGAGGGCCGAAGACCCCTCCACTTT. Residues: CSASEGRRPLHF.

This clonotype has at least ten counts. This chain joins TRBV5-1 and TRBJ1-2, with D perhaps matching TRBD1 (5 bases). Between the trimmed V and J ends, which lost 4 bases and 4 bases, there was a span of 14 bases. This CDR3 has 14 amino acids. From germline, CDR1 is SGHRS and CDR2 YFSETQ. The CDR3 loop is CASSGGGGGYGYTF. As DNA, the CDR3 is TGCGCCAGCAGCGGGGGTGGTGGAGGCTATGGCTACACCTTC. The full variable domain, its missing parts supplied by reference TRBV5-1 and TRBJ1-2, is KAGVTQTPRYLIKTRGQQVTLSCSPISGHRSVSWYQQTPGQGLQFLFEYFSETQRNKGNFPGRFSGRQFSNSRSEMNVSTLELGDSALYLCASSGGGGGYGYTFGSGTRLTVV.

The chain is built from TRBV14 and TRBJ1-4; possibly TRBD1 for D (5 bases). Germline CDR1 SGHDN, CDR2 FVKESK. V lost 2 bases and J lost 4, with 14 bases in between. The CDR3 contains 16 residues. The CDR3 DNA sequence: TGTGCCAGCAGCCAACTGGTCAGGGCCGATAATGAAAAACTGTTTTTT. It translates to CASSQLVRADNEKLFF.

In this sample, this clonotype turned up many times. One junction end does not reproduce the germline sequence, and a read error may be involved. The chain employs TRBV29-1 and TRBJ1-5, with D hard to call. The V gene's germline CDR1 is SQVTM and CDR2 ANQGSEA. CDR3 length equals 10 residues. CDR3 in DNA: TGTTGGGTGGGTAATCAGCCCCAGCATTTT. This sequence encodes CWVGNQPQHF.